The T cell receptor (beta chain) described here comes from a study of CD8+ T cells in alopecia areata. Study-wide findings and caveats: TCR sharing was clearer in mice than between patients, perhaps partly owing to patient HLA diversity. For lesional scalp, especially alopecia totalis/universalis, clonality was higher than in normal scalp.

Following extraction, RNA underwent reverse transcription to cDNA, which served as the sequencing template. The assay was immunoSEQ multiplex PCR, and TCRdb's table has in-frame clones only and misses some. Of fewer than 200,000 clones listed, approximately 70% are singletons. On this clone: Its antigen is unidentified.

Researchers gathered lesional scalp punch biopsies and peripheral blood from patients with alopecia areata. PBMCs provided sorted CD4+ and CD8+ T cells. The material sequenced was CD8+ T cells sorted from blood, taken at week 0. The origin of this receptor is a human donor with alopecia areata.

CDR3 coding DNA: TGTGCCAGCAGCAGGAATGCGGGATCCCTCTATGGCTACACCTTC. It yields the protein CASSRNAGSLYGYTF. V is TRBV21-1 and J is TRBJ1-2. TRBV21-1 is termed a pseudogene. This CDR3 has 15 amino acids.